The present T cell receptor (beta chain) was sequenced within a study of T cells after yellow fever vaccination. TCRdb re-analysed the 5' RACE reads in MiXCR, keeping a single row per CDR3 protein. The top ten hold about 15% of the sample, which has under 600,000 distinct CDR3 sequences, less than 25% seen once. The CDR3 runs to 17 residues. V was clipped by 4 bases and J by 3 bases; unmatched bases: 9. The germline CDR1 and CDR2 sequences are SEHNR and FQNEAQ (reference sequence). V is TRBV7-9 and J is TRBJ2-7, with 13 nucleotides matching TRBD2. This receptor was taken from a man between 18 and 35 years old who received the YFV17D yellow fever vaccine. The specimen was PBMCs, collected about 20 days after the first yellow fever vaccination. CDR3 protein: CASSSGTSGAGVYEQYF. The CDR3 DNA is TGTGCCAGCAGCTCCGGGACTAGCGGGGCCGGAGTCTACGAGCAGTACTTC.